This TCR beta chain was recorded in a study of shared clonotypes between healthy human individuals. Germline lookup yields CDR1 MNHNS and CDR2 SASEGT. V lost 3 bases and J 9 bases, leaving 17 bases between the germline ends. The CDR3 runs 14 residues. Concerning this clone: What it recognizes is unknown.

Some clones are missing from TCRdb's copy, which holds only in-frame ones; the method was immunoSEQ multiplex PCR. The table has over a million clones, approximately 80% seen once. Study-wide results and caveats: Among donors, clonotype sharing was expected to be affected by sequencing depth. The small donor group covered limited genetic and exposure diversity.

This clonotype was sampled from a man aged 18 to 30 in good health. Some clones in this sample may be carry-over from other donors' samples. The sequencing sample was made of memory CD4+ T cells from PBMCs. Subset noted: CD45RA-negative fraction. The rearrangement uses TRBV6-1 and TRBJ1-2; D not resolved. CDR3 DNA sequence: TGTGCCAGCAGTGACGCGGGGAGAGCTCAGAGCTACACCTTC. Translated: CASSDAGRAQSYTF.